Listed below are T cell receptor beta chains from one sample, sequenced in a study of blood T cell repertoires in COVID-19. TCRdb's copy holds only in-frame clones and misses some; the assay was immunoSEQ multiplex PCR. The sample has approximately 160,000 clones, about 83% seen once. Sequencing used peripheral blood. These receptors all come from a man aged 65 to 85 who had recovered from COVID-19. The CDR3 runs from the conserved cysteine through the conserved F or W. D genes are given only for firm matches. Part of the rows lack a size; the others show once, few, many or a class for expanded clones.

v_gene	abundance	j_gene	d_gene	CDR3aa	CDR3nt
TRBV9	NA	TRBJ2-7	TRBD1	CASSRGDRGISYEQYF	TGTGCCAGCAGCCGCGGAGACAGGGGTATATCCTACGAGCAGTACTTC
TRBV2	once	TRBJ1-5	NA	CASSGQNSNQPQHF	TGTGCCAGCAGTGGACAGAATAGCAATCAGCCCCAGCATTTT
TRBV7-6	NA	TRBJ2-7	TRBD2	CASSLAGGRAGEQYF	TGTGCCAGCAGCTTAGCCGGCGGGAGGGCCGGGGAGCAGTACTTC
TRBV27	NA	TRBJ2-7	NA	CASRVATHSYEQYF	TGTGCCAGCAGGGTCGCGACTCACTCCTACGAGCAGTACTTC
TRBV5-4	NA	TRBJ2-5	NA	CASSPAATMETQYF	TGTGCCAGCAGCCCAGCGGCGACAATGGAGACCCAGTACTTC
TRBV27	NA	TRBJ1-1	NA	CASRSLEKGTEAFF	TGTGCCAGCAGGAGCTTGGAGAAAGGCACTGAAGCTTTCTTT
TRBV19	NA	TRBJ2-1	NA	CASSIAGSDNEQFF	TGTGCCAGTAGTATCGCGGGATCAGACAATGAGCAGTTCTTC
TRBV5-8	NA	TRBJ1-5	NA	CASSYEEDRDNQPQHF	TGTGCCAGCAGCTACGAAGAGGACAGAGACAATCAGCCCCAGCATTTT
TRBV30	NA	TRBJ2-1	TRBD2	CASGTSGTYNEQFF	TGTGCCTCCGGGACTAGCGGAACCTACAATGAGCAGTTCTTC
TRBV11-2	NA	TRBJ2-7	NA	CASSRRTLYEQYF	TGTGCCAGCAGCCGGAGGACCCTTTACGAGCAGTACTTC
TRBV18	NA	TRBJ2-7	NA	CASSPPSSYEQYF	TGTGCCAGCTCACCACCCAGCTCCTACGAGCAGTACTTC
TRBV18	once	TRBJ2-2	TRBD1	CASSPPRDRAQNTGELFF	TGTGCCAGCTCACCACCCCGGGACAGGGCTCAGAACACCGGGGAGCTGTTTTTT
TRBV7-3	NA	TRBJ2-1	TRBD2	CASSLGPGRSYNEQFF	TGTGCCAGCAGCTTAGGGCCCGGGAGGTCCTACAATGAGCAGTTCTTC
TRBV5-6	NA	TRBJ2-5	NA	CASSPPLAGVGETQYF	TGTGCCAGCAGCCCACCCTTGGCAGGGGTAGGCGAGACCCAGTACTTC
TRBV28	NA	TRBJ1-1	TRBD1	CASTVPGGIGTEAFF	TGTGCCAGCACCGTACCAGGGGGCATCGGCACTGAAGCTTTCTTT
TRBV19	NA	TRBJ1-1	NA	CASSIFGVNTEAFF	TGTGCCAGTAGTATTTTCGGAGTGAACACTGAAGCTTTCTTT
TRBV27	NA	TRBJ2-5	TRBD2	CASSAHGTGTSRSSETQYF	TGTGCCAGCAGTGCACACGGGACGGGGACTAGCCGGTCCTCGGAGACCCAGTACTTC
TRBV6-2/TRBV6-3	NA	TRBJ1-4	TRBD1	CASSPDRFNEKLFF	TGTGCCAGCAGTCCGGACAGGTTTAATGAAAAACTGTTTTTT
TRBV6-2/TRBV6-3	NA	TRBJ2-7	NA	CASSYSVNDRVTYEQYF	TGTGCCAGCAGTTACTCGGTAAACGATCGGGTCACCTACGAGCAGTACTTC
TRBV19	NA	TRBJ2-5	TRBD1	CASSPTGGRETQYF	TGTGCCAGTAGTCCGACAGGGGGCCGGGAGACCCAGTACTTC
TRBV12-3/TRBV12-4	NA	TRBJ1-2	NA	CASSLGQGYTF	TGTGCCAGCAGTCTGGGGCAGGGCTACACCTTC
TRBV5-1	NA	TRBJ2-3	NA	CASSPGGPDTQYF	TGCGCCAGCAGCCCGGGGGGCCCAGATACGCAGTATTTT
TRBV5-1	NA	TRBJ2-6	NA	CASRGGSGANVLTF	TGCGCCAGCAGGGGGGGATCAGGGGCCAACGTCCTGACTTTC
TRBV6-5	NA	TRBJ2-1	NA	CASSYSMRGNEQFF	TGTGCCAGCAGTTACTCGATGAGAGGTAATGAGCAGTTCTTC
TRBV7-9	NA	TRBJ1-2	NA	CASSPEYLANYGYTF	TGTGCCAGCAGCCCCGAGTACCTGGCTAACTATGGCTACACCTTC
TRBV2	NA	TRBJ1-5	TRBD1	CASSGGQGGDQPQHF	TGTGCCAGCAGTGGGGGACAGGGCGGGGATCAGCCCCAGCATTTT
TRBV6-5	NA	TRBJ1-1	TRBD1	CASSLDRQGNTEAFF	TGTGCCAGCAGTTTAGACCGACAGGGTAACACTGAAGCTTTCTTT
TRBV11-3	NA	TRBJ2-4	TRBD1	CASSLGGGAENIQYF	TGTGCCAGCAGCTTAGGAGGGGGCGCCGAAAACATTCAGTACTTC
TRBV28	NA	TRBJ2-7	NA	CASRAGQLYEQYF	TGTGCCAGCAGAGCAGGACAGCTCTACGAGCAGTACTTC
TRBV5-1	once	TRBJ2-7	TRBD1	CASSLATGGPYEQYF	TGCGCCAGCAGCTTGGCTACAGGGGGACCCTACGAGCAGTACTTC
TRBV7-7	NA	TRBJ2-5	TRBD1	CASSLGGSSGETQYF	TGTGCTAGCAGCTTAGGGGGCAGCTCCGGAGAGACCCAGTACTTC